This section outlines one T cell receptor (beta chain) sequence together with its context. This sample was included in a study of blood T cell repertoires in COVID-19. At the level of the study: COVID-19 samples, acute and convalescent, were from the United States, Italy and Spain. T cells, B-cell-depleted T cells, or PBMCs provided the cDNA or gDNA that served as material.

V shed 6 bases, J shed 3 bases, and the junction held 3 bases outside the gene matches. This CDR3 spans 13 amino acids. The germline gives CDR1 SNHLY, CDR2 FYNNEI. In the original analysis: The authors estimated nucleated cell counts from reference gene primer amplification. Data came from immunoSEQ multiplex PCR; TCRdb stores just in-frame clones and leaves some out. V, J and clone size are taken as reported in that table, and D and trimming were inferred from the DNA itself. The sample yields approximately 41,000 clones, roughly four fifths seen once. The genes are TRBV2 and TRBJ1-2; 8 bases fit TRBD1. The sequenced material came from peripheral blood. The TCR comes from a man in his forties with active or convalescent COVID-19. CDR3 in DNA: TGTGCCAGCAGGGAGACAGGGGACTATGGCTACACCTTC. Its protein is CASRETGDYGYTF.